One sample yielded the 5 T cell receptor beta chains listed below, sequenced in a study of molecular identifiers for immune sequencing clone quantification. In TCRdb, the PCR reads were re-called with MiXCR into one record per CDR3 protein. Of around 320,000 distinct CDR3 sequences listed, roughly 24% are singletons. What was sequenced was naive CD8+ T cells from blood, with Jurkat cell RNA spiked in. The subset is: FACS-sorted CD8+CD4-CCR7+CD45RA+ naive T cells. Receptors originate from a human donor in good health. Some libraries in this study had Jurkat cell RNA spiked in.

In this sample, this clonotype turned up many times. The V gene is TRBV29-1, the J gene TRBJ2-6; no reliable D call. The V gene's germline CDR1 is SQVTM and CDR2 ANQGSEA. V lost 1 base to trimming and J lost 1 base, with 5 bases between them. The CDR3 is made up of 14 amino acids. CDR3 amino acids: CSVEGLSGANVLTF. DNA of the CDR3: TGCAGCGTTGAAGGCCTGTCTGGGGCCAACGTCCTGACTTTC. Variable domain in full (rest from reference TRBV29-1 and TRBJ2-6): SAVISQKPSRDICQRGTSLTIQCQVDSQVTMMFWYRQQPGQSLTLIATANQGSEATYESGFVIDKFPISRPNLTFSTLTVSNMSPEDSSIYLCSVEGLSGANVLTFGAGSRLTVL.

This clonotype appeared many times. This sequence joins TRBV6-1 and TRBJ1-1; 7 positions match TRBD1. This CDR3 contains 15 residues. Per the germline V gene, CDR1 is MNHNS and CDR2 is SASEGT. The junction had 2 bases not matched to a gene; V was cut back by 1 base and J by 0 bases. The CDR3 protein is CASSEETGLNTEAFF. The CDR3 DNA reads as TGTGCCAGCAGTGAAGAGACAGGGCTGAACACTGAAGCTTTCTTT.

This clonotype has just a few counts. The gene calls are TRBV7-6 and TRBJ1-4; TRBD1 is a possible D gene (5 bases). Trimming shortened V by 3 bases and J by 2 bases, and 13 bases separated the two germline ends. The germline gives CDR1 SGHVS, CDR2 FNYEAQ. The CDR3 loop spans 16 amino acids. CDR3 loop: CASSLAPGGTNEKLFF. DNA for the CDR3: TGTGCCAGCAGCTTGGCCCCCGGGGGGACTAATGAAAAACTGTTTTTT.

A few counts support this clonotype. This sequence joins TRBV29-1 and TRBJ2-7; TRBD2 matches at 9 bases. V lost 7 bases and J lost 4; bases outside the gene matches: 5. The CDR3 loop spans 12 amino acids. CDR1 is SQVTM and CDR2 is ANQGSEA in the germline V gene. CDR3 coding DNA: TGCAGCGCCAAGACTAGCGGTTACGAGCAGTACTTC. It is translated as CSAKTSGYEQYF.

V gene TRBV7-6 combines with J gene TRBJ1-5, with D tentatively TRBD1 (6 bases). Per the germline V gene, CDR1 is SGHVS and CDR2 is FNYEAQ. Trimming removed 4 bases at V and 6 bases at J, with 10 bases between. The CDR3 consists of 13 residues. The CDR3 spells CASSSGEGQPQHF. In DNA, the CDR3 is TGTGCCAGCAGCTCAGGGGAGGGTCAGCCCCAGCATTTT.